This T cell receptor beta chain emerged from a study of identical twins. Points from the study as a whole: Insertion counts were lower in abundant cord blood beta clonotypes, a trend that memory repertoires did not show. Its conclusions, products of cross-sectional statistical analysis, did not come from following the same donors.

Template switching added a universal primer site; cDNA carried unique molecular identifiers. TCRdb re-derived calls from the 5' RACE reads in MiXCR, one entry per CDR3 protein. The data contain approximately 280,000 distinct CDR3 sequences, about 8.9% of them singletons. The CDR3 is made up of 17 amino acids. V was clipped by 0 bases and J by 5 bases, with 18 bases between them. Germline V gives CDR1 SGHRS, CDR2 YFSETQ. This clonotype came up many times. Antigen: not known. These data also formed part of another study, on yellow fever vaccine responses in identical twins. That source notes: Twins' vaccine T cell responses reportedly seemed partly convergent and partly personalized.

Sequences were obtained from memory (CD45RO+) T cells sorted from blood. The receptor's source is a woman aged 18-30 years in good health. This chain joins TRBV5-1 and TRBJ2-1; D is possibly TRBD2 (5 bases). CDR3 protein: CASSLVSSSQFHNEQFF. The CDR3 DNA reads as TGCGCCAGCAGCTTGGTCAGCTCTAGCCAGTTCCACAATGAGCAGTTCTTC.